This T cell receptor (beta chain) was found in a study of blood T cell repertoires in COVID-19. Study information: The United States, Italy and Spain were the sources of the acute and convalescent COVID-19 samples. Sample material is recorded as cDNA or gDNA derived from T cells, B-cell-depleted T cells, or PBMCs.

This clone showed up just once. The V and J ends lost 0 bases and 8 bases respectively, with 13 bases between them. Germline lookup yields CDR1 MNHEY and CDR2 SVGAGI. The CDR3 loop spans 15 amino acids. Authors' methods: Reference gene primer amplification gave nucleated cell count estimates. Generated by immunoSEQ multiplex PCR, the TCRdb table keeps only in-frame clones and is missing some. The D gene and trimming were derived from the DNA, and the V and J assignments and clone size from that table. The sample yields some 74,000 clones, 65% to 85% seen once. This TCR was recovered from a woman aged 50 to 60 with acute or convalescent COVID-19. The source material was peripheral blood. V and J are TRBV6-5 and TRBJ1-4, with D uncertain. The CDR3 sequence is CASSYSTGVWEKLFF. CDR3 DNA: TGTGCCAGCAGTTACTCGACCGGGGTTTGGGAAAAACTGTTTTTT.